Listed here are 12 T cell receptor beta chains from one sample, sequenced in a study of shared clonotypes between healthy human individuals (dated by TCRdb to 2020 to 2022). Library preparation employed the immunoSEQ multiplex PCR assay. The source is immuneACCESS, and TCRdb retained only in-frame sequences with V and J called. Part of the clones is not carried over; for the studies checked, unresolved V genes explain less than half of this, and the remainder is unexplained. This sample holds roughly 1,500,000 clones; 95% to 99% were observed only once. The ten top clones hold less than 0.55% of the sample. The material sequenced was naive CD4+ T cells sorted from blood. The cell subset or site label for this specimen denotes: CD45RA+ positively selected. The source is a man younger than 45 in good health.

The V call is TRBV18, the J call TRBJ2-6; TRBD1 matches at 10 bases. This CDR3 has 17 amino acids. With V trimmed by 4 bases and J by 0 bases, 3 bases remained unmatched. Germline CDR1 and CDR2: KGHSH and LQKENI. CDR3 amino acids: CASSRTGGISGANVLTF. The CDR3 DNA is TGTGCCAGCTCACGGACAGGGGGTATCTCTGGGGCCAACGTCCTGACTTTC.

Notes on this clone: The identical CDR3 is also encoded by other nucleotide sequences in the sample. This chain uses TRBV7-9 with TRBJ2-7; no clear D gene. The V and J ends lost 5 bases and 1 base respectively, with 6 bases between them. The germline V gene encodes CDR1 SEHNR and CDR2 FQNEAQ (reference sequence). This CDR3 is 12 amino acids long. DNA of the CDR3: TGTGCCAGCAGCCTCGGGTCCTACGAGCAGTACTTC. This codes for CASSLGSYEQYF.

The gene calls are TRBV11-2 and TRBJ1-5; D uncertain. Trimming left V 5 bases short and J 3 bases short, with 11 bases between. Germline CDR1 and CDR2: SGHAT and FQNNGV. The CDR3 extends over 14 amino acids. In nucleotides, the CDR3 is TGTGCCAGCAGCCCACAGCCAGTCAATCAGCCCCAGCATTTT. This translates into CASSPQPVNQPQHF.

J is TRBJ2-5 and V is TRBV18; D is uncertain. The CDR3 sequence is 14 residues long. Germline V CDR1 and CDR2: KGHSH, LQKENI. V was pared by 0 bases and J by 3 bases, with 8 bases between. The CDR3 coding sequence is TGTGCCAGCTCACCACCGCTAAGGGAAGAGACCCAGTACTTC. Translation: CASSPPLREETQYF. Combining the CDR3 with reference TRBV18 and TRBJ2-5 gives the whole variable domain NAGVMQNPRHLVRRRGQEARLRCSPMKGHSHVYWYRQLPEEGLKFMVYLQKENIIDESGMPKERFSAEFPKEGPSILRIQQVVRGDSAAYFCASSPPLREETQYFGPGTRLLVL.

V gene TRBV7-2 combines with J gene TRBJ2-7; D might be TRBD2 (5 bases). Germline CDR1 is SGHTA and CDR2 is FQGNSA. Trimming removed 5 bases at V and 0 bases at J, with 11 bases between. The CDR3 length is 14 residues. CDR3 amino acids: CASSPRVSSYEQYF. DNA for the CDR3: TGTGCCAGCAGCCCGCGGGTGAGCTCCTACGAGCAGTACTTC.

This clone is a singleton in its sample. Other DNA variants within this sample encode the same CDR3. V is TRBV7-2 and J is TRBJ2-2; D gene unclear. CDR3 length: 14 amino acids. Germline lookup yields CDR1 SGHTA and CDR2 FQGNSA. The V end was cut by 3 bases, the J end by 2 bases, with 7 bases between. The CDR3 is CASSLRGNTGELFF. In DNA, the CDR3 is TGTGCCAGCAGCTTGCGAGGAAACACCGGGGAGCTGTTTTTT. Full variable domain (remainder filled in from reference TRBV7-2 and TRBJ2-2): GAGVSQSPSNKVTEKGKDVELRCDPISGHTALYWYRQSLGQGLEFLIYFQGNSAPDKSGLPSDRFSAERTGGSVSTLTIQRTQQEDSAVYLCASSLRGNTGELFFGEGSRLTVL.

To note about this clone: The same CDR3 also results from other DNA sequences found in this sample. The chain recombines TRBV28 with TRBJ2-7; TRBD2 matches at 8 bases. The V gene's germline CDR1 is MDHEN and CDR2 SYDVKM. V lost 10 bases to trimming and J lost 2 bases; unmatched junction nucleotides: 7. The CDR3 runs 13 residues. DNA for the CDR3: TGTGCCACCGGACTAGCCGTCACCTACGAGCAGTACTTC. Its protein is CATGLAVTYEQYF.

The chain employs TRBV19 and TRBJ1-2; unclear D gene. V lost 3 bases and J lost 0, with 11 bases in between. Germline assignment: CDR1 LNHDA and CDR2 SQIVND (reference sequence). The CDR3 totals 15 residues. CDR3 coding DNA: TGTGCCAGTAGTATTCAGCGAAGAGCTAACTATGGCTACACCTTC. Residues: CASSIQRRANYGYTF.

The sample holds one count of this clone. The J gene is TRBJ1-1, the V gene TRBV7-3; weak D call: TRBD1 (5 bases). Germline values: CDR1 SGHTA, CDR2 FQGTGA. The V end lost 5 bases, the J end lost 1 base, and 8 bases lay between the germline ends. This CDR3 contains 13 residues. The CDR3 sequence: CASSTDRNTEAFF. As DNA, the CDR3 is TGTGCCAGCAGCACTGACAGGAACACTGAAGCTTTCTTT.

The chain joins TRBV2 to TRBJ2-7, with D possibly being TRBD2 (6 bases). Germline-derived CDR1 and CDR2 are SNHLY and FYNNEI. The V and J ends lost 4 bases and 3 bases respectively, with 16 bases between them. This CDR3 contains 15 residues. CDR3 residues: CASSAEGGTYYEQYF. CDR3 coding DNA: TGTGCCAGCAGTGCAGAAGGAGGGACCTACTACGAGCAGTACTTC. The full variable domain, completed using reference TRBV2 and TRBJ2-7, is EPEVTQTPSHQVTQMGQEVILRCVPISNHLYFYWYRQILGQKVEFLVSFYNNEISEKSEIFDDQFSVERPDGSNFTLKIRSTKLEDSAMYFCASSAEGGTYYEQYFGPGTRLTVT.

This rearrangement joins TRBV5-8 to TRBJ1-5, with D possibly being TRBD1 (5 bases). This CDR3 has 17 residues. Trimming shortened V by 0 bases and J by 0 bases, and 13 bases separated the two germline ends. CDR1 is SGHTS, CDR2 YDEGEE, per germline. The CDR3 DNA sequence: TGTGCCAGCAGCTTGGCAGTAGGGGCGGATAGCAATCAGCCCCAGCATTTT. Translation gives CASSLAVGADSNQPQHF. Drawing the rest from reference TRBV5-8 and TRBJ1-5, the complete variable domain is EAGVTQSPTHLIKTRGQQATLRCSPISGHTSVYWYQQALGLGLQFLLWYDEGEERNRGNFPPRFSGRQFPNYSSELNVNALELEDSALYLCASSLAVGADSNQPQHFGDGTRLSIL.

The sample holds one count of this clone. V and J are TRBV7-9 and TRBJ1-1; D gene uncertain. Deletions cut 4 bases from V and 1 base from J, with 16 bases between. This CDR3 contains 16 residues. In germline, CDR1 is SEHNR, CDR2 FQNEAQ (reference sequence). CDR3 bases: TGTGCCAGCAGCTCCTCTAGCGGCAGCCCGAACACTGAAGCTTTCTTT. It translates to CASSSSSGSPNTEAFF. Complete variable domain (other parts from reference TRBV7-9 and TRBJ1-1): DTGVSQNPRHKITKRGQNVTFRCDPISEHNRLYWYRQTLGQGPEFLTYFQNEAQLEKSRLLSDRFSAERPKGSFSTLEIQRTEQGDSAMYLCASSSSSGSPNTEAFFGQGTRLTVV.